This TCR beta chain was captured in a study of blood T cell repertoires in COVID-19. This table comes from immunoSEQ multiplex PCR, and its TCRdb copy is limited to in-frame clones, with some not included. The sample has 95,000 to 110,000 clones; 70% to 90% are singletons. This TCR derives from a human donor in a cohort sampled during active COVID-19. Sequencing input: peripheral blood.

CDR3 bases: TGTGCCAGCAGCCCCGGCAGGGGGAGAGATGAGCAGTTCTTC. Translation: CASSPGRGRDEQFF. The genes are TRBV7-3 and TRBJ2-1, with 7 bases identical to TRBD1. The CDR3 sequence is 14 residues long. Germline CDR1 and CDR2: SGHTA and FQGTGA. The V and J ends lost 5 bases and 8 bases, in that order; junction bases with no gene match: 9.